These 21 T cell receptor beta chains came from one sample sequenced in a study of T cells after yellow fever vaccination. TCRdb re-derived calls from the 5' RACE reads in MiXCR, one entry per CDR3 protein. The repertoire holds some 4,500 distinct CDR3 sequences, with over 3% as singletons. The source was PBMCs, either bulk or a sorted T-cell subset (CD4+, CD8+, memory, or dextramer-sorted; not recorded which), collected 15 days after the yellow fever booster vaccination. All receptors come from a man in his thirties or forties who received the YFV17D yellow fever vaccine.

This clonotype is classed as medium-sized. The V and J genes are TRBV11-2 and TRBJ2-1, with 7 bases matching TRBD1. The CDR3 extends over 15 amino acids. The junction had 6 bases not matched to a gene; V was cut back by 4 bases and J by 3 bases. The germline V gene has CDR1 SGHAT and CDR2 FQNNGV. The CDR3 region is CASSYDRAGYNEQFF. CDR3 bases: TGTGCCAGCAGCTACGACAGGGCAGGCTACAATGAGCAGTTCTTC.

This clonotype has a single count. CDR3 nucleotides: TGTGCCAGCAGCTTAGGCCTAATGAGGAGGGTCGATTTCTTT. This codes for CASSLGLMRRVDFF. This chain uses TRBV13 with TRBJ1-1; unclear D gene. The germline V and J ends were trimmed by 0 bases and 13 bases, with 18 bases remaining between them. From germline, CDR1 is PRHDT and CDR2 FYEKMQ (reference sequence). This CDR3 comprises 14 residues.

This clonotype appeared many times. The V and J genes are TRBV20-1 and TRBJ2-7; D tentatively reads TRBD1 or TRBD2 (5 bases each). Trimming pared 1 base from V and 3 bases from J, leaving 10 bases between. The CDR3 totals 13 residues. Germline V gives CDR1 DFQATT, CDR2 SNEGSKA (reference sequence). CDR3 DNA: TGCAGTGCTAGAGCCGGGACGGTCTACGAGCAGTACTTC. The encoded protein is CSARAGTVYEQYF.

This clonotype was observed many times. DNA of the CDR3: TGTGCCAGCAGCCGTCAGGGCTACGAGCAGTACTTC. Amino acid sequence: CASSRQGYEQYF. The chain combines TRBV11-2 with TRBJ2-7; D is perhaps TRBD1 (5 bases). The germline V gene has CDR1 SGHAT and CDR2 FQNNGV. Trimming removed 5 bases from V and 3 bases from J, with 8 bases in between. This CDR3 spans 12 amino acids.

Ten or more counts support this clonotype. The CDR3 sequence is CSARDRRAYGYTF. In DNA, the CDR3 is TGCAGTGCTAGAGATCGCAGGGCCTATGGCTACACCTTC. The chain employs TRBV20-1 and TRBJ1-2, with a tentative D call TRBD1 (5 bases). Germline assignment: CDR1 DFQATT and CDR2 SNEGSKA (reference sequence). The CDR3 extends over 13 amino acids. Trimming removed 0 bases at V and 4 bases at J, with 9 bases between.

This clonotype was seen at least ten times. The chain carries TRBV27 and TRBJ2-1; 13 bases are a match to TRBD2. V lost 6 bases, J lost 5 bases, and 4 bases stayed unmatched. The germline gives CDR1 MNHEY, CDR2 SMNVEV (reference sequence). The CDR3 spans 15 residues. This CDR3 reads CASSLGLAGDNEQFF. In DNA form, the CDR3 reads TGTGCCAGCAGCCTCGGACTAGCGGGAGACAATGAGCAGTTCTTC.

This clonotype was recorded at least ten times. The gene calls are TRBV19 and TRBJ1-1; tentatively, D is TRBD1 (5 bases). Germline V gives CDR1 LNHDA, CDR2 SQIVND (reference sequence). Between the trimmed V and J ends, which lost 4 bases and 11 bases, there was a span of 14 bases. There are 12 residues in the CDR3. The CDR3 spells CASSKEGRNAFF. The CDR3 DNA reads as TGTGCCAGTAGTAAAGAGGGGAGAAATGCTTTCTTT.

This clonotype was counted ten times or more. The chain carries TRBV7-9 and TRBJ2-5, with D hard to call. This CDR3 spans 14 amino acids. Per the germline V gene, CDR1 is SEHNR and CDR2 is FQNEAQ (reference sequence). V shed 1 base and J shed 5 bases, with 11 bases lying between them. The CDR3 DNA is TGTGCCAGCAGCTTAGTCCCGGGCTGGGAGACCCAGTACTTC. It codes for CASSLVPGWETQYF.

This clonotype was seen repeatedly, ten times or more. The V gene is TRBV6-2 or TRBV6-3, the J gene TRBJ2-5; no firm D call. Trimming stripped 5 bases from V and 2 bases from J, with 3 bases between. CDR3 size: 11 residues. The germline V gene encodes CDR1 MNHEY and CDR2 SVGEGT. CDR3 loop: CASSQQETQYF. The CDR3 DNA sequence: TGTGCCAGCAGTCAACAAGAGACCCAGTACTTC.

By frequency in the sample, this clonotype is medium-sized. V usage is TRBV7-3 and J usage is TRBJ2-1; 9 bases fit TRBD2. CDR1 SGHTA and CDR2 FQGTGA come from the germline V gene. The V segment lost 0 bases and the J segment 6 bases; nucleotides outside the gene matches: 3. This CDR3 has 15 amino acids. The CDR3 protein is CASSLTGTSTNEQFF. The CDR3 DNA sequence: TGTGCCAGCAGCTTAACCGGGACTAGCACCAATGAGCAGTTCTTC.

Remarks on this clonotype: This may stem from a read error, because a much larger clone lies one nucleotide away. The rearrangement uses TRBV4-3 and TRBJ2-5; no firm D call. V gave up 5 bases and J gave up 2 bases, with 18 bases separating them. CDR3 length: 16 amino acids. Germline CDR1 reads LGHNA; CDR2 reads YSLEER. The CDR3 coding sequence is TGCGCCAGCAGCGAATCCCTATCTCGCCCTCAAGAGACCCAGTACTTC. Protein sequence: CASSESLSRPQETQYF.

This clonotype appeared many times. The chain joins TRBV10-2 to TRBJ2-5; the match to TRBD1 covers 11 bases. Looked up from germline, CDR1 is WSHSY and CDR2 is SAAADI. CDR3 length: 15 amino acids. Losses at the gene ends were 7 bases for V and 2 bases for J; bases not matched to a gene: 6. CDR3 protein: CASKTGTGGQETQYF. The CDR3 nucleotides read TGCGCCAGCAAAACCGGGACAGGGGGACAAGAGACCCAGTACTTC.

By share, this clonotype ranks as medium-sized. The genes are TRBV11-2 and TRBJ2-1; D not resolved. The CDR3 extends over 12 amino acids. Trimming cost V 3 bases and J 7 bases, with 7 bases left between them. In germline, CDR1 is SGHAT, CDR2 FQNNGV. The CDR3 sequence is CASSLAVNEQFF. CDR3 DNA sequence: TGTGCCAGCAGCTTGGCGGTTAATGAGCAGTTCTTC.

This clonotype was picked up many times. This sequence joins TRBV29-1 and TRBJ2-2; D remains ambiguous. The germline V gene has CDR1 SQVTM and CDR2 ANQGSEA. V shed 3 bases and J shed 1 base, with 6 bases lying between them. The CDR3 runs to 13 residues. The CDR3 DNA reads TGCAGCGTTGATAGGCAGAACACCGGGGAGCTGTTTTTT. It codes for CSVDRQNTGELFF.

In this sample, this clonotype turned up once. This may stem from a read error, because a much larger clone lies one nucleotide away. The chain carries TRBV5-4 and TRBJ2-7; TRBD1 might be the D (6 bases). The germline CDR1 and CDR2 sequences are SGHNT and YYREEE (reference sequence). This CDR3 has 14 residues. In nucleotides, the CDR3 is TGTGCCATCAGCCTCCAGGGGAGAACCTACGAGCAGTACTTC. Translation gives CAISLQGRTYEQYF.

This clonotype was counted many times. The chain recombines TRBV20-1 with TRBJ2-7; 9 bases match TRBD2. Germline V CDR1 and CDR2: DFQATT, SNEGSKA (reference sequence). V lost 5 bases, J lost 0 bases, and 8 bases stayed unmatched. This CDR3 is built from 15 residues. CDR3 protein: CSAPRLAAFSYEQYF. CDR3 in DNA: TGCAGTGCTCCGAGACTAGCGGCCTTCTCCTACGAGCAGTACTTC.

This clonotype was found many times. DNA for the CDR3: TGTGCCAGCAGCTTCCGGGACAGGGACAATCAGCCCCAGCATTTT. It encodes CASSFRDRDNQPQHF. The V call is TRBV7-2, the J call TRBJ1-5; 9 nucleotides match TRBD1. This CDR3 has 15 amino acids. The germline V gene encodes CDR1 SGHTA and CDR2 FQGNSA. Trimming cost V 3 bases and J 3 bases; bases outside gene matches: 3.

In this sample, this clonotype turned up many times. This chain links TRBV28 with TRBJ2-1; possibly TRBD1 for D (6 bases). CDR1 is MDHEN, CDR2 SYDVKM, per germline. The V end lost 6 bases, the J end lost 5 bases, and 20 bases lay between the germline ends. The CDR3 runs 16 residues. CDR3 sequence (DNA): TGTGCCAGCAGCCCTCTGACAGGAACCGATAACAATGAGCAGTTCTTC. This sequence encodes CASSPLTGTDNNEQFF.

This clonotype was picked up many times. The chain recombines TRBV7-9 with TRBJ2-7, with TRBD1 as a possible D gene (5 bases). The V end lost 5 bases, the J end lost 5 bases, and 10 bases lay between the germline ends. Germline CDR1 is SEHNR and CDR2 is FQNEAQ (reference sequence). The CDR3 totals 12 residues. CDR3 region: CASSPNRNEQYF. The CDR3 region has the DNA TGTGCCAGCAGCCCCAACAGGAACGAGCAGTACTTC. Full variable domain (outside the CDR3, taken from reference TRBV7-9 and TRBJ2-7): DTGVSQNPRHKITKRGQNVTFRCDPISEHNRLYWYRQTLGQGPEFLTYFQNEAQLEKSRLLSDRFSAERPKGSFSTLEIQRTEQGDSAMYLCASSPNRNEQYFGPGTRLTVT.

This clonotype has at least ten counts. J is TRBJ1-1 and V is TRBV7-2; 9 bases agree with TRBD1. V was clipped by 5 bases and J by 6 bases; unmatched bases: 10. This CDR3 has 15 amino acids. CDR1 is SGHTA and CDR2 is FQGNSA in the germline V gene. The CDR3 bases are TGTGCCAGCAGCAGAAGACAGGGGGATGGCGCTGAAGCTTTCTTT. Translated: CASSRRQGDGAEAFF.

This clonotype was found many times. The genes are TRBV19 and TRBJ2-7; TRBD2 agrees at 10 bases. The CDR3 extends over 14 amino acids. V gave up 6 bases and J gave up 4 bases; unmatched junction bases: 6. Germline loops: CDR1 LNHDA, CDR2 SQIVND (reference sequence). CDR3 bases: TGTGCCAGTAGACCTAGCGGGAGTGGTTACGAGCAGTACTTC. Its protein product is CASRPSGSGYEQYF.